The entry that follows covers one TCR beta chain sequence. Unique molecular identifiers were affixed to discrete cDNA molecules within the library. TCRdb called the RACE reads again in MiXCR, with one record for every CDR3 protein. The data hold 75,000 to 100,000 distinct CDR3 sequences, with about 11% observed a single time. The entry originates in a study of human T cells and chemical hapten exposure. The time point denotes: patch test 1, 2 weeks after DPC sensitization. Treatment here: therapeutic diphenylcyclopropenone sensitization with weekly scalp DPC. It was unfractionated whole blood from which total RNA was extracted. Material: whole blood, obtained in connection with sensitization to the hapten diphenylcyclopropenone (DPC). The sequence was collected from a woman in her sixties with alopecia areata. Some clones in this sample may be carry-over from other donors' samples.

This chain's CDR3 is CASSPGPQATYEQYF. DNA of the CDR3: TGTGCCAGCAGTCCCGGGCCCCAGGCCACCTACGAGCAGTACTTC. The chain is built from TRBV6-1 and TRBJ2-7, with D unresolved. Deletions cut 5 bases from V and 2 bases from J, with 16 bases between. The CDR3 runs 15 residues. CDR1 is MNHNS, CDR2 SASEGT, per germline.